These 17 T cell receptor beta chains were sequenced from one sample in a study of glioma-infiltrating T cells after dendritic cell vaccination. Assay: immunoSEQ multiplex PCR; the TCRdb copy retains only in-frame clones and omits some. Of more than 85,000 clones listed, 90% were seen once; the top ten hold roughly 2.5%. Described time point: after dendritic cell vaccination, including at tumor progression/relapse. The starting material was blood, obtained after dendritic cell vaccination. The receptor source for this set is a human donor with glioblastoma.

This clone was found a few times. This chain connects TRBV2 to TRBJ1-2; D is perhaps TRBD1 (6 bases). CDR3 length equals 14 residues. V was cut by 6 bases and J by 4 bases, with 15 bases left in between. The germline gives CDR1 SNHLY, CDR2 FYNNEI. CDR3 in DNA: TGTGCCAGCAGGAAGGGGGGGCCGGTCTATGGCTACACCTTC. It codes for CASRKGGPVYGYTF.

The CDR3 loop is CASSAQQTASPLHF. Written as DNA, the CDR3 is TGTGCCAGCAGCGCACAACAGACGGCTTCACCCCTCCACTTT. The chain combines TRBV9 with TRBJ1-6; D is uncertain. The CDR3 runs 14 residues. V gave up 3 bases and J gave up 9 bases, with 13 bases separating them. Germline V gene sequence: CDR1 SGDLS, CDR2 YYNGEE.

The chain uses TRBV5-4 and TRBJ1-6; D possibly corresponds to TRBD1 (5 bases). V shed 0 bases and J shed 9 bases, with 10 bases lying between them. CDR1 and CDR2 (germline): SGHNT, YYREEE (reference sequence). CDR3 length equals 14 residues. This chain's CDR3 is CASSLEGPSSPLHF. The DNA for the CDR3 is TGTGCCAGCAGCTTGGAGGGGCCGTCTTCACCCCTCCACTTT.

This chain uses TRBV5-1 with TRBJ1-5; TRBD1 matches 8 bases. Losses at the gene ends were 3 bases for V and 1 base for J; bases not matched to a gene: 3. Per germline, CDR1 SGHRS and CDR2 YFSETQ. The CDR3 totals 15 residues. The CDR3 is CASSSGQGSNQPQHF. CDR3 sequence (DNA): TGCGCCAGCAGCTCCGGACAGGGCAGCAATCAGCCCCAGCATTTT. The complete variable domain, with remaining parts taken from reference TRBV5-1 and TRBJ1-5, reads KAGVTQTPRYLIKTRGQQVTLSCSPISGHRSVSWYQQTPGQGLQFLFEYFSETQRNKGNFPGRFSGRQFSNSRSEMNVSTLELGDSALYLCASSSGQGSNQPQHFGDGTRLSIL.

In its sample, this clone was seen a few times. The CDR3 reads CSVEEVGGLAYKTYNEQFF. The CDR3 coding sequence is TGCAGCGTTGAAGAGGTAGGAGGTCTTGCCTATAAAACCTACAATGAGCAGTTCTTC. The chain couples TRBV29-1 to TRBJ2-1; a weak D match, TRBD2 (5 bases). Trimming removed 0 bases from V and 2 bases from J, with 23 bases in between. CDR1 and CDR2 (germline): SQVTM, ANQGSEA. This CDR3 has 19 residues.

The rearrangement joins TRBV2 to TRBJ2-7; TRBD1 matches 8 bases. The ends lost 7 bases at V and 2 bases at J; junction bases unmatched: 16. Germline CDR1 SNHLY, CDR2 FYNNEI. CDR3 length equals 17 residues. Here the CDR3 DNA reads TGTGCCAGCACCGGAACCCTCCCCGGGACAGGAGCCTACGAGCAGTACTTC. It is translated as CASTGTLPGTGAYEQYF.

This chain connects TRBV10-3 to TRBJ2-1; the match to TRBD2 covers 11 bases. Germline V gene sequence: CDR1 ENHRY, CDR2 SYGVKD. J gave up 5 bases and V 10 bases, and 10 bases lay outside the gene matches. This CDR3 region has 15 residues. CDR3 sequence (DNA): TGTGCCACTGCCCCTGTGACTAGCGGGGACAATGAGCAGTTCTTC. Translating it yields CATAPVTSGDNEQFF.

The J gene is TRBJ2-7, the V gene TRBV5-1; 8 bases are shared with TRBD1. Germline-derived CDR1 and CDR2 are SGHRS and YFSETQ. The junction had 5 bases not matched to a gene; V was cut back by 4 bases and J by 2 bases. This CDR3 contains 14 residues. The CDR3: CASSLGTGTYEQYF. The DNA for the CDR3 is TGCGCCAGCAGCCTGGGGACAGGCACCTACGAGCAGTACTTC.

For the CDR3, the DNA is TGTGCCAGCAGCTTCGCGGGTGGGGACTATGGCTACACCTTC. Protein product: CASSFAGGDYGYTF. The chain uses TRBV7-8 and TRBJ1-2; D remains unclear. The CDR3 runs to 14 residues. Trimming took 3 bases from V and 3 from J, leaving 11 bases between them. In germline, CDR1 is SGHVS, CDR2 FQNEAQ. The entire variable domain, with the rest obtained from reference TRBV7-8 and TRBJ1-2, is as follows: GAGVSQSPRYKVAKRGQDVALRCDPISGHVSLFWYQQALGQGPEFLTYFQNEAQLDKSGLPSDRFFAERPEGSVSTLKIQRTQQEDSAVYLCASSFAGGDYGYTFGSGTRLTVV.

CDR3 sequence reads: CASSWGGSRDTQYF. The CDR3 nucleotides read TGTGCCAGTAGTTGGGGGGGATCCCGGGATACGCAGTATTTT. V gene TRBV19 combines with J gene TRBJ2-3; 7 bases match TRBD2. After removal of 5 bases from V and 6 bases from J, the junction contained 8 bases not matched to a gene. Germline-derived CDR1 and CDR2 are LNHDA and SQIVND (reference sequence). The CDR3 length is 14 residues. Complete variable domain (other parts from reference TRBV19 and TRBJ2-3): DGGITQSPKYLFRKEGQNVTLSCEQNLNHDAMYWYRQDPGQGLRLIYYSQIVNDFQKGDIAEGYSVSREKKESFPLTVTSAQKNPTAFYLCASSWGGSRDTQYFGPGTRLTVL.

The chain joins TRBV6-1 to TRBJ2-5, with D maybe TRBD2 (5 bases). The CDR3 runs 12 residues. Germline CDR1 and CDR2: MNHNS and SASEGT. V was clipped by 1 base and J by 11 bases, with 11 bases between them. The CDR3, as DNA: TGTGCCAGCAGTGAAGAAAGGTGGGAGCAGTACTTC. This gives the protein CASSEERWEQYF.

CDR3 region: CASSVEVANTGELFF. In DNA form, the CDR3 reads TGTGCCAGCAGCGTAGAGGTAGCTAACACCGGGGAGCTGTTTTTT. V gene TRBV9 combines with J gene TRBJ2-2; D is undetermined. CDR1 is SGDLS and CDR2 is YYNGEE in the germline V gene. Trimming cost V 0 bases and J 2 bases, with 8 bases left between them. The CDR3 contains 15 residues.

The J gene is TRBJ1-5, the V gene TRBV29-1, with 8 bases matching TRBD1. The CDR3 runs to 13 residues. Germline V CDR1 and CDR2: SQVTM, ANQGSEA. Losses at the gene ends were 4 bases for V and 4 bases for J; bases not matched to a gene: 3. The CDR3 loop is CSVGDRLNQPQHF. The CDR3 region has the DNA TGCAGCGTTGGGGACAGGTTAAATCAGCCCCAGCATTTT.

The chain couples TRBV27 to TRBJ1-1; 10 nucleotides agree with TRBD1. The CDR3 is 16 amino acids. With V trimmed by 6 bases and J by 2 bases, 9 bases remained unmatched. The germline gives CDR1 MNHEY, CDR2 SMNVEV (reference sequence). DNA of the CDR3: TGTGCCAGCAGCTCAGACAGGGGGCGAGGAAACACTGAAGCTTTCTTT. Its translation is CASSSDRGRGNTEAFF.

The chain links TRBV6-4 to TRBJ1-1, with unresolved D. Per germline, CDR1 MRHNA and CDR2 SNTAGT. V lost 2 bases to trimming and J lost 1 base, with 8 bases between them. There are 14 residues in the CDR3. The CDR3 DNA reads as TGTGCCAGCAGTGACCGGGTAGGGAACACTGAAGCTTTCTTT. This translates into CASSDRVGNTEAFF.

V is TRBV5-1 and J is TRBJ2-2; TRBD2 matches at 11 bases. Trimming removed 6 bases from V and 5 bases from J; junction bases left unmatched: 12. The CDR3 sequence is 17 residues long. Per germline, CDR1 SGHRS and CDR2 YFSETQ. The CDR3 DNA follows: TGCGCCAGCAACCAGCTAGCGGGGGGTAGCTATACCGGGGAGCTGTTTTTT. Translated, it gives CASNQLAGGSYTGELFF.

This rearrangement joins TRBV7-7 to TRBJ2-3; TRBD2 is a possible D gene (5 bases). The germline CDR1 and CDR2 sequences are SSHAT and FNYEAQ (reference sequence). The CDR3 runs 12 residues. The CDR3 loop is CASAGPRDTQYF. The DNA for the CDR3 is TGTGCTAGCGCGGGTCCCCGAGATACGCAGTATTTT.